What follows are 13 T cell receptor beta chains derived from one specimen sequenced in a study of T cell responses to AZD1222 COVID-19 vaccine. The method was immunoSEQ multiplex PCR; TCRdb's version includes in-frame clones alone and lacks a portion of them. The profile shows 100,000 to 150,000 clones, under 90% of them singletons. Sequences were derived from peripheral blood, sampled on day 0 of AZD1222 vaccination. Receptor source: an adult in good health.

This clone was seen only once. The chain joins TRBV9 to TRBJ1-1, with D tentatively TRBD1 (6 bases). CDR3 length equals 14 residues. Trimming removed 6 bases from V and 4 bases from J, with 16 bases in between. Germline values: CDR1 SGDLS, CDR2 YYNGEE. This CDR3 is CASTETGQLTEAFF. CDR3 nucleotides: TGTGCCAGCACCGAGACAGGACAGCTCACTGAAGCTTTCTTT.

The chain carries TRBV2 and TRBJ1-6; possible D gene TRBD1, 6 bases. From germline, CDR1 is SNHLY and CDR2 FYNNEI. CDR3 length: 14 residues. With 8 bases removed from V and 5 bases from J, the gap between germline ends came to 13 bases. The CDR3 loop reads CASARAGDNSPLHF. In DNA, the CDR3 is TGTGCCAGCGCGAGGGCAGGGGATAATTCACCCCTCCACTTT.

V is TRBV4-1 and J is TRBJ1-1; D call uncertain. The CDR3 loop spans 19 amino acids. Deletions cut 0 bases from V and 0 bases from J, with 20 bases between. The germline CDR1 and CDR2 sequences are MGHRA and YSYEKL. CDR3 bases: TGCGCCAGCAGCCAAGATTCGGATGGCTTCATACCCATGAACACTGAAGCTTTCTTT. Protein: CASSQDSDGFIPMNTEAFF.

The chain links TRBV7-8 to TRBJ1-1; maybe TRBD1 (6 bases). Germline CDR1 reads SGHVS; CDR2 reads FQNEAQ. The V end lost 4 bases, the J end lost 7 bases, and 22 bases lay between the germline ends. This CDR3 is built from 16 residues. This CDR3 reads CASSSVDRKPLVEAFF. CDR3 coding DNA: TGTGCCAGCAGCTCCGTTGACAGGAAGCCTTTAGTTGAAGCTTTCTTT.

This sequence joins TRBV28 and TRBJ2-3; perhaps TRBD2 as D (6 bases). V gave up 6 bases and J gave up 6 bases, with 16 bases separating them. The CDR3 extends over 14 amino acids. Germline V gene lookup returns CDR1 MDHEN and CDR2 SYDVKM. Here the CDR3 reads CASSLGLQTDTQYF. The CDR3 DNA reads as TGTGCCAGCAGCTTGGGACTCCAGACGGATACGCAGTATTTT.

In this sample, this clone turned up a few times. The CDR3 loop reads CASSQDGQGSYGYTF. The CDR3 bases are TGCGCCAGCAGCCAAGATGGGCAGGGATCCTATGGCTACACCTTC. V is TRBV4-3 and J is TRBJ1-2; maybe TRBD1 (5 bases). The CDR3 spans 15 residues. The V end was cut by 0 bases, the J end by 4 bases, with 12 bases between. Germline CDR1 LGHNA, CDR2 YSLEER.

This clone was detected only once. V gene TRBV11-3 combines with J gene TRBJ2-7; D remains unclear. V was shortened by 5 bases and J by 3 bases, with 17 bases between the two germline ends. CDR3 length: 15 residues. Germline CDR1 is SGHNT and CDR2 is YENEEA. The chain's CDR3 is CASSPRHGSNYEQYF. In nucleotides, the CDR3 is TGTGCCAGCAGCCCCCGACACGGATCGAACTACGAGCAGTACTTC. Together with reference TRBV11-3 and TRBJ2-7, the CDR3 gives the full variable domain: EAGVVQSPRYKIIEKKQPVAFWCNPISGHNTLYWYLQNLGQGPELLIRYENEEAVDDSQLPKDRFSAERLKGVDSTLKIQPAELGDSAVYLCASSPRHGSNYEQYFGPGTRLTVT.

V is TRBV9 and J is TRBJ1-1; 8 bases map to TRBD1. Germline V lookup: CDR1 SGDLS, CDR2 YYNGEE. The trim removed 3 bases at V and 1 base at J, leaving 5 bases unmatched. The CDR3 sequence is 15 residues long. In DNA form, the CDR3 reads TGTGCCAGCAGCGGTCAGGGACAGGCGAACACTGAAGCTTTCTTT. Translating gives CASSGQGQANTEAFF.

V gene TRBV5-1 combines with J gene TRBJ1-3; D gene unclear. CDR1 is SGHRS and CDR2 is YFSETQ in the germline V gene. V lost 7 bases to trimming and J lost 0 bases, with 17 bases between them. The CDR3 consists of 16 residues. The CDR3: CASSSGPYNSGNTIYF. The CDR3 DNA sequence: TGCGCCAGCTCGTCTGGCCCCTATAACTCTGGAAACACCATATATTTT.

In this sample, this clone turned up once. The chain is built from TRBV12-3 or TRBV12-4 and TRBJ1-3; TRBD1 agrees at 7 bases. V shed 10 bases and J 3 bases; nucleotides not matched to a gene: 3. CDR3 length: 12 amino acids. CDR3 nucleotides: TGTGCCACTAACAGGGGTGGAAACACCATATATTTT. Its protein is CATNRGGNTIYF.

V usage is TRBV11-3 and J usage is TRBJ2-7; 11 bases map to TRBD2. This CDR3 comprises 16 residues. Germline CDR1 SGHNT, CDR2 YENEEA. The V segment lost 0 bases and the J segment 2 bases; nucleotides outside the gene matches: 3. Here the CDR3 DNA reads TGTGCCAGCAGCTTAGAGGGGACTAGCGGAGCCTACGAGCAGTACTTC. This codes for CASSLEGTSGAYEQYF.

The DNA for the CDR3 is TGCGCCAGCAGCTTGGGACTAGCGGGGGGCCAAGAGACCCAGTACTTC. Protein: CASSLGLAGGQETQYF. This chain links TRBV5-1 with TRBJ2-5; 13 bases fit TRBD2. Germline loops: CDR1 SGHRS, CDR2 YFSETQ. The V segment lost 0 bases and the J segment 1 base; nucleotides outside the gene matches: 0. CDR3 size: 16 residues.

This clone is a singleton in its sample. This rearrangement joins TRBV2 to TRBJ1-2; D call uncertain. There are 14 residues in the CDR3. The V gene's germline CDR1 is SNHLY and CDR2 FYNNEI. Trimming pared 3 bases from V and 4 bases from J, leaving 12 bases between. CDR3 coding DNA: TGTGCCAGCAGTGAGAACGGCCTCTCCTATGGCTACACCTTC. Its translation is CASSENGLSYGYTF.